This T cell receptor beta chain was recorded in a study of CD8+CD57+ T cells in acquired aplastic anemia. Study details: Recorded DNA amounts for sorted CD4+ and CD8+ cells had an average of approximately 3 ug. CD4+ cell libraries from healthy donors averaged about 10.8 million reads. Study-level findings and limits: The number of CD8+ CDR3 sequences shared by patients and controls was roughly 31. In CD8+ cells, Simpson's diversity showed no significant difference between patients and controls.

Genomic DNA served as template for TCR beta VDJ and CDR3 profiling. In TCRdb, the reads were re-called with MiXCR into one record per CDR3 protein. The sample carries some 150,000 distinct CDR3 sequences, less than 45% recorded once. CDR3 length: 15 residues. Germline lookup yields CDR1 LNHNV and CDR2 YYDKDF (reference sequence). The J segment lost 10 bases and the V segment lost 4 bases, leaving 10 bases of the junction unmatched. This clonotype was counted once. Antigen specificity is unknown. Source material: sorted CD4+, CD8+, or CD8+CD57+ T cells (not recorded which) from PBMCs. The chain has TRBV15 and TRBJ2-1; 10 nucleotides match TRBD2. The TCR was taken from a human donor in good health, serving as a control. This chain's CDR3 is CATSIGTSAFREQFF. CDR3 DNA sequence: TGTGCCACCAGCATAGGGACTAGCGCGTTCCGAGAGCAGTTCTTC.